This paragraph covers one T cell receptor (beta chain) sequence. Its antigen is currently unknown. The sample belongs to a study of cytomegalovirus exposure and HLA in healthy donors. PCR primers comprised 60 Vbeta and 13 Jbeta primers. The table came from immunoSEQ multiplex PCR; TCRdb's copy has only in-frame clones and leaves some out. The sample is made up of fewer than 50,000 clones, and the top ten hold 8.1% of it. V lost 4 bases, J lost 4 bases, and 13 bases stayed unmatched. The CDR3 length is 17 residues. Germline CDR1 and CDR2: SGHTS and YDEGEE. General observations from the study: HLA-A and HLA-B allele assignments for most subjects were reportedly predicted accurately using TCR beta sequences. Cytomegalovirus status was reportedly diagnosed by the classifier with high sensitivity and specificity. HLA allele associations emerged for around 15,000 TCR beta sequences in a later analysis, at 0.05 false discovery rate.

The chain couples TRBV5-8 to TRBJ2-2, with 7 bases fitting TRBD2. The clonotype comes from a male donor in good health and CMV-seronegative. Sequencing was performed on PBMCs. The CDR3 spells CASSPETSPRGTGELFF. DNA of the CDR3: TGTGCCAGCAGCCCCGAGACTAGCCCGAGGGGCACCGGGGAGCTGTTTTTT.